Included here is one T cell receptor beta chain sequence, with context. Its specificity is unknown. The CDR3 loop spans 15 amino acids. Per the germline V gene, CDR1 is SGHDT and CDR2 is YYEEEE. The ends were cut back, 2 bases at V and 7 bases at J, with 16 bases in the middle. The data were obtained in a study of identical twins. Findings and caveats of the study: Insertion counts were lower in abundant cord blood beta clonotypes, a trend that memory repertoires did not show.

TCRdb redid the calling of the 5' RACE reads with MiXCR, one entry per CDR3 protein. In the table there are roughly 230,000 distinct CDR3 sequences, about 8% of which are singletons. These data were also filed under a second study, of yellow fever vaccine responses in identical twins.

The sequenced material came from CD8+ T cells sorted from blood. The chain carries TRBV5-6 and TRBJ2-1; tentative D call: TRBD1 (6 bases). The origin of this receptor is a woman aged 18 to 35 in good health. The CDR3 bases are TGTGCCAGCAGCTTTTTAGGAAGGACAGCTAATGAGCAGTTCTTC. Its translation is CASSFLGRTANEQFF.